Shown below are 9 T cell receptor beta chains from a single sample sequenced in a study of human T cells and chemical hapten exposure. Each CDR3 protein gets one entry after TCRdb re-called the RACE reads with MiXCR. The top ten clones hold more than 1.3% of a sample with more than 95,000 distinct CDR3 sequences, 9% to 13% of them seen once. The time point: patch test 1, 2 weeks after DPC sensitization. This sample's treatment: therapeutic diphenylcyclopropenone sensitization with weekly scalp DPC. The sample here was whole blood, taken in connection with sensitization to the hapten diphenylcyclopropenone (DPC). All receptors come from a woman between 50 and 59 years old with alopecia areata. Some clones in this sample may be carry-over from other donors' samples.

In its sample, this clonotype was seen a few times. The chain couples TRBV6-1 to TRBJ2-2; TRBD1 aligns across 8 bases. The CDR3 is 15 residues long. CDR1 MNHNS and CDR2 SASEGT come from the germline V gene. V lost 4 bases, J lost 6 bases, and 7 bases stayed unmatched. Here the CDR3 reads CASSGDRSFSGELFF. CDR3 DNA sequence: TGTGCCAGCAGTGGGGACAGGTCCTTCTCCGGGGAGCTGTTTTTT.

V is TRBV29-1 and J is TRBJ2-7, with 10 bases aligning to TRBD2. Germline values: CDR1 SQVTM, CDR2 ANQGSEA. The ends lost 6 bases at V and 6 bases at J; junction bases unmatched: 5. CDR3 length: 12 amino acids. The CDR3: CSVQREGREQYF. In nucleotides, the CDR3 is TGCAGCGTCCAGCGGGAGGGCCGCGAGCAGTACTTC.

This clonotype was seen more than once but under ten times. J is TRBJ2-2 and V is TRBV6-6; 10 positions agree with TRBD2. CDR1 MNHNY and CDR2 SVGAGI come from the germline V gene (reference sequence). The V gene end was trimmed by 4 bases and the J gene end by 5 bases; junction bases not matched to a gene: 10. The CDR3 spans 17 residues. The DNA of the CDR3 is TGTGCCAGCAGTTCCCCGCTAGCGGGAGTTAGGACCGGGGAGCTGTTTTTT. Translation gives CASSSPLAGVRTGELFF.

This clonotype was counted a few times. The chain recombines TRBV29-1 with TRBJ1-1, with TRBD1 as a possible D gene (5 bases). Trimming stripped 0 bases from V and 5 bases from J, with 16 bases between. CDR1 and CDR2 (germline): SQVTM, ANQGSEA. This CDR3 has 15 residues. DNA for the CDR3: TGCAGCGTTGAAGATCGGGCCCAGGGAAGGACTGAAGCTTTCTTT. Protein sequence: CSVEDRAQGRTEAFF.

This clonotype has at least ten counts. The V gene is TRBV24-1, the J gene TRBJ1-5; D gene unclear. CDR3 size: 12 residues. V lost 2 bases to trimming and J lost 5 bases, with 3 bases between them. Germline values: CDR1 KGHDR, CDR2 SFDVKD. CDR3 nucleotides: TGTGCCACCAGTGATTCCTATCAGCCCCAGCATTTT. It encodes CATSDSYQPQHF.

The rearrangement links TRBV7-9 to TRBJ2-1; D is undetermined. From germline, CDR1 is SEHNR and CDR2 FQNEAQ (reference sequence). CDR3 size: 15 residues. Trimming removed 2 bases at V and 4 bases at J, with 12 bases between. This CDR3 reads CASSLSIGQYNEQFF. In DNA, the CDR3 is TGTGCCAGCAGCTTAAGTATCGGTCAATACAATGAGCAGTTCTTC.

This clonotype was seen repeatedly, ten times or more. V is TRBV12-3 or TRBV12-4 and J is TRBJ1-6; D perhaps matches TRBD1 (5 bases). Trimming removed 3 bases from V and 8 bases from J, with 8 bases in between. The CDR3 spans 13 residues. The CDR3 region has the DNA TGTGCCAGCAGTTTGGGGGGGGATTCACCCCTCCACTTT. Translated, it gives CASSLGGDSPLHF.

In its sample, this clonotype was seen a few times. The V call is TRBV7-2, the J call TRBJ1-6; no clear D. This CDR3 region has 18 residues. Germline assignment: CDR1 SGHTA and CDR2 FQGNSA. V gave up 4 bases and J gave up 10 bases, with 26 bases separating them. This CDR3 reads CASSSPHHGTGSRSPLHF. In nucleotides, the CDR3 is TGTGCCAGCAGCTCCCCCCACCATGGAACGGGTTCGCGATCACCCCTCCACTTT.

The J gene is TRBJ2-7, the V gene TRBV5-1; TRBD1 is a possible D gene (6 bases). From germline, CDR1 is SGHRS and CDR2 YFSETQ. V lost 1 base to trimming and J lost 2 bases, with 10 bases between them. This CDR3 spans 14 amino acids. CDR3 DNA: TGCGCCAGCAGCTTGTCAGGGGCCCCCTACGAGCAGTACTTC. It yields the protein CASSLSGAPYEQYF.